This T cell receptor beta chain was captured in a study of cytomegalovirus exposure and HLA in healthy donors. Findings and caveats of the study: Later on, a genetic analysis was performed. It linked a missense variant in DCLRE1C with V- and J-gene trimming of TCR beta. Using the classifier, cytomegalovirus status was reportedly diagnosed with high specificity and sensitivity.

Vbeta (60) and Jbeta (13) primers were used in the PCR. Repertoires were generated with immunoSEQ multiplex PCR, while TCRdb's copy carries only in-frame clones and drops some. The sample lists around 180,000 clones, 75% to 85% occurring once. This clone showed up just once. The target antigen is unknown. V was pared by 2 bases and J by 1 base, with 5 bases between. Per the germline V gene, CDR1 is LNHDA and CDR2 is SQIVND (reference sequence). CDR3 length: 13 amino acids. The chain couples TRBV19 to TRBJ1-1, with no clear D. The sequenced sample was PBMCs. This sequence was found in a girl aged 2-10 years in good health and CMV-seropositive. The CDR3 DNA is TGTGCCAGTAGTATATCTCCGAACACTGAAGCTTTCTTT. Translation gives CASSISPNTEAFF. Full variable domain (missing parts from reference TRBV19 and TRBJ1-1): DGGITQSPKYLFRKEGQNVTLSCEQNLNHDAMYWYRQDPGQGLRLIYYSQIVNDFQKGDIAEGYSVSREKKESFPLTVTSAQKNPTAFYLCASSISPNTEAFFGQGTRLTVV.